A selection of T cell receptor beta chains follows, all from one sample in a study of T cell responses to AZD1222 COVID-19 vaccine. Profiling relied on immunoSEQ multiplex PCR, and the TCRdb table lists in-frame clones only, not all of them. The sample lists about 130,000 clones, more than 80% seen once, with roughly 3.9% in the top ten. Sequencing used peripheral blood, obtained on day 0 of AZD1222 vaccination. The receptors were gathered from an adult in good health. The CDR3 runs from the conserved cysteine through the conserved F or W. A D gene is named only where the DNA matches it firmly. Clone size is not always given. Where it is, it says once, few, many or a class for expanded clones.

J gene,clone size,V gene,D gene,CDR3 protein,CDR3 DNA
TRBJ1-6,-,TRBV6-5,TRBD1,CASSQTRGNPLHF,TGTGCCAGCAGCCAAACCAGGGGGAATCCCCTCCACTTT
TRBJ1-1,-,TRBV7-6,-,CASSLALGTEAFF,TGTGCCAGCAGCTTAGCACTAGGGACTGAAGCTTTCTTT
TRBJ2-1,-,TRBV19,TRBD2,CASHFSGGLRSEQFF,TGTGCCAGCCATTTTAGCGGGGGGCTCCGTTCCGAGCAGTTCTTC
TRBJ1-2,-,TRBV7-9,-,CASSPSGDGYTF,TGTGCCAGCAGCCCCAGTGGGGACGGCTACACCTTC
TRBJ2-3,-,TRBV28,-,CASSSYPGADTQYF,TGTGCCAGCAGTTCCTACCCCGGGGCAGATACGCAGTATTTT
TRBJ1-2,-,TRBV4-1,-,CASSQVGGSPYGYTF,TGCGCCAGCAGCCAAGTCGGGGGATCCCCCTATGGCTACACCTTC
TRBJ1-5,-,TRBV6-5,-,CASIPDSNQPQHF,TGTGCCAGCATTCCAGATAGCAATCAGCCCCAGCATTTT
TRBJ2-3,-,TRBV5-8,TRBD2,CASSPWGLAGRTDTQYF,TGTGCCAGCAGCCCTTGGGGACTAGCGGGTCGCACAGATACGCAGTATTTT
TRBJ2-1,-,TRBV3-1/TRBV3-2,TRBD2,CASSPGQRGASSYNEQFF,TGTGCCAGCAGCCCCGGCCAGCGGGGGGCGAGCTCCTACAATGAGCAGTTCTTC
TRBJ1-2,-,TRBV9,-,CASSVASGDYGYTF,TGTGCCAGCAGCGTAGCTTCAGGGGACTATGGCTACACCTTC
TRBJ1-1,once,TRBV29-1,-,CSVVGGGITEAFF,TGCAGCGTTGTAGGCGGGGGGATCACTGAAGCTTTCTTT
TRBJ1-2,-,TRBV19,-,CASSISGTTNYGYTF,TGTGCCAGTAGTATATCAGGGACAACTAACTATGGCTACACCTTC
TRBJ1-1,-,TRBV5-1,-,CASSFASSFSEAFF,TGCGCCAGCAGCTTTGCCAGTTCTTTCTCTGAAGCTTTCTTT
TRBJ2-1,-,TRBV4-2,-,CASSQDPPSEQFF,TGTGCCAGCAGCCAAGATCCCCCAAGTGAGCAGTTCTTC
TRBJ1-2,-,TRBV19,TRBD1,CASSPGTGLRRGYGYTF,TGTGCCAGTAGTCCCGGGACAGGGCTCCGTCGGGGCTATGGCTACACCTTC
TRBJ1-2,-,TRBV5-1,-,CASSLTGPGNGYTF,TGCGCCAGCAGCCTCACAGGACCAGGCAATGGCTACACCTTC
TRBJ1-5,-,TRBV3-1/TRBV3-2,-,CASSHGNSNQPQHF,TGTGCCAGCAGCCATGGGAATAGCAATCAGCCCCAGCATTTT
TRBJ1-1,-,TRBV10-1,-,CATSGGNTEAFF,TGCGCCACCTCCGGGGGGAACACTGAAGCTTTCTTT